The rows below give T cell receptor beta chains drawn from one sample of a study of CD8+ T cells in alopecia areata. Profiling relied on immunoSEQ multiplex PCR, and the TCRdb table lists in-frame clones only, not all of them. The sample consists of about 200,000 clones, roughly 50% of them appearing once. The sequencing sample was made of CD8+ T cells sorted from blood. These receptors all come from a human donor in good health. CDR3s include the opening cysteine and the closing phenylalanine or tryptophan. Fields, in order: V gene, J gene, D gene, clone size, CDR3 DNA, CDR3 protein. A D gene is named only where the DNA matches it firmly. Rows give clone size only sometimes, using once, few, many, or a class for an expanded clone.

TRBV27	TRBJ1-5	.	.	TGTGCCAGCAGTTTTTCGGGTAGCAATCAGCCCCAGCATTTT	CASSFSGSNQPQHF
TRBV7-8	TRBJ2-3	TRBD2	.	TGTGCCAGCAGCTTAGCAGCGGGGACCACAGATACGCAGTATTTT	CASSLAAGTTDTQYF
TRBV6-4	TRBJ2-1	TRBD2	.	TGTGCCAGCAGTGAGGGCGGGGGACCCTACAATGAGCAGTTCTTC	CASSEGGGPYNEQFF
TRBV5-1	TRBJ1-1	.	.	TGCGCCAGCAGCTTGGCCGGGAACACTGAAGCTTTCTTT	CASSLAGNTEAFF
TRBV5-1	TRBJ1-1	.	.	TGCGCCAGCAGCTTGTGGTCGCTGGGGGTCGTGGAGGAAGCTTTCTTT	CASSLWSLGVVEEAFF
TRBV11-2	TRBJ1-1	.	.	TGTGCCAGCAGCTTAGGTAGTAACACTGAAGCTTTCTTT	CASSLGSNTEAFF
TRBV5-4	TRBJ1-6	.	once	TGTGCCAGCAGACCTGGACAGAAACTACCCCTCCACTTT	CASRPGQKLPLHF
TRBV29-1	TRBJ1-5	.	.	TGCAGCGTTAGAAGCCTGTCCCGGAAGGGCAATCAGCCCCAGCATTTT	CSVRSLSRKGNQPQHF
TRBV27	TRBJ2-7	.	.	TGTGCCAGCAGTTTATCCGGGGTCTACGAGCAGTACTTC	CASSLSGVYEQYF
TRBV4-1	TRBJ1-5	.	once	TGCGCCAGCAGCCAAGTGGCCGCAGGGGATCAGCCCCAGCATTTT	CASSQVAAGDQPQHF
TRBV7-2	TRBJ2-3	.	.	TGTGCCAGCAGCTTAGCCGCGGTGACTAGCACAGATACGCAGTATTTT	CASSLAAVTSTDTQYF
TRBV9	TRBJ2-7	.	.	TGTGCCAGCAGCGTAGCGGACGGGGGAGCTTACGAGCAGTACTTC	CASSVADGGAYEQYF
TRBV5-1	TRBJ2-6	.	.	TGCGCCAGCAGCTCGTCGGGGACCGGGGCCAACGTCCTGACTTTC	CASSSSGTGANVLTF
TRBV2	TRBJ2-2	.	once	TGTGCCAGCGGGTCATTGAACACCGGGGAGCTGTTTTTT	CASGSLNTGELFF
TRBV11-3	TRBJ1-1	.	few	TGTGCCAGCAGCTTCCCGGGACACCCTGAAGCTTTCTTT	CASSFPGHPEAFF
TRBV19	TRBJ2-3	.	few	TGTGCCAGTAGTATCACTGCTAGCACAGATACGCAGTATTTT	CASSITASTDTQYF
TRBV10-2	TRBJ1-1	.	.	TGCGCCAGCAGTGACAACAGGAACACTGAAGCTTTCTTT	CASSDNRNTEAFF
TRBV9	TRBJ1-4	.	.	TGTGCCAGCAGCGTAAAGGGAGAAAAACTGTTTTTT	CASSVKGEKLFF
TRBV5-5	TRBJ1-2	.	few	TGTGCCAGCAGCTTGGCGCAGGGGACACGCTATGGCTACACCTTC	CASSLAQGTRYGYTF
TRBV29-1	TRBJ2-3	TRBD2	.	TGCAGCGTTAACTGGGCGGGGGAAAGCACAGATACGCAGTATTTT	CSVNWAGESTDTQYF
TRBV19	TRBJ2-4	.	few	TGTGCCAGTATCGCGCAGATTCAGTACTTC	CASIAQIQYF
TRBV29-1	TRBJ1-1	TRBD1	.	TGCAGCGGATCTGGACAGGGGAGAACTGAAGCTTTCTTT	CSGSGQGRTEAFF
TRBV27	TRBJ2-7	.	.	TGTGCCAGCAGTTTAGGGTTTCCCTACGAGCAGTACTTC	CASSLGFPYEQYF
TRBV6-5	TRBJ2-7	.	.	TGTGCCAGCAGTTACAGTGACACGAACTACGAGCAGTACTTC	CASSYSDTNYEQYF
TRBV4-2	TRBJ2-5	TRBD2	.	TGTGCCAGCAGCCAAGAACAGCGGGGGGGCCAAGAGACCCAGTACTTC	CASSQEQRGGQETQYF
TRBV29-1	TRBJ2-3	.	.	TGCAGCGTCCCCCGGGGGGATACGCAGTATTTT	CSVPRGDTQYF
TRBV30	TRBJ1-1	TRBD1	.	TGTGCCTGGAGTGTACTGGACAGGCGGGGGAACACTGAAGCTTTCTTT	CAWSVLDRRGNTEAFF
TRBV2	TRBJ1-4	.	.	TGTGCCAGCAGTGAAGTTAGACAGCTTAATGAAAAACTGTTTTTT	CASSEVRQLNEKLFF
TRBV29-1	TRBJ1-1	.	.	TGCAGCGTTGGTGGTGGGGAGTTAACTGAAGCTTTCTTT	CSVGGGELTEAFF
TRBV13	TRBJ2-7	.	few	TGTGCCAGCAGCTTAGACGCGAAGCAGTACTTC	CASSLDAKQYF
TRBV25-1	TRBJ1-1	TRBD1	.	TGTGCCAGCAGTGCACAGGGGGCTGAAGCTTTCTTT	CASSAQGAEAFF
TRBV9	TRBJ1-1	TRBD1	.	TGTGCCAGCAGCTTCCGGGACAGGGGAATCACTGAAGCTTTCTTT	CASSFRDRGITEAFF
TRBV13	TRBJ1-1	.	.	TGTGCCAGCAGCCTCAGGGAGTTGAACACTGAAGCTTTCTTT	CASSLRELNTEAFF
TRBV7-8	TRBJ1-1	.	.	TGTGCCAGCAGCTTAATCGGGGACACATCTCGAGCTTTCTTT	CASSLIGDTSRAFF
TRBV30	TRBJ2-7	.	.	TGTGCAATGGGGACGGCATACGAGCAGTACTTC	CAMGTAYEQYF
TRBV29-1	TRBJ2-1	.	.	TGCAGCGTTGACGGACTCAGCTACAATGAGCAGTTCTTC	CSVDGLSYNEQFF
TRBV7-8	TRBJ2-1	TRBD2	.	TGTGCCAGCAGTGGCGGGGGGGCAAGAAATGAGCAGTTCTTC	CASSGGGARNEQFF
TRBV14	TRBJ1-2	.	.	TGTGCCAGCAGCCAAGATCTGGGAGTCCATGGCTACACCTTC	CASSQDLGVHGYTF
TRBV7-9	TRBJ2-6	.	.	TGTGCCAGCAGGGGTACGACCCGGAGCTCTGGGGCCAACGTCCTGACTTTC	CASRGTTRSSGANVLTF
TRBV5-6	TRBJ2-7	.	.	TGTGCCAGCAGCTTGGGACAGAGTTCCTACGAGCAGTACTTC	CASSLGQSSYEQYF
TRBV6-6	TRBJ2-6	.	.	TGTGCCAGCAGTTGGGACCGGGCTTCTGGGGCCAACGTCCTGACTTTC	CASSWDRASGANVLTF
TRBV30	TRBJ2-2	.	few	TGTGCCTGGAGTGTACTCGGGGGCCCCGGGGAGCTGTTTTTT	CAWSVLGGPGELFF
TRBV6-5	TRBJ1-2	.	.	TGTGCCAGCATCGAGGTTGGGGATGCTGAGGGCTACACCTTC	CASIEVGDAEGYTF
TRBV18	TRBJ2-7	.	few	TGTGCCAGCTCACCCACCGGGAGCTCCTACGAGCAGTACTTC	CASSPTGSSYEQYF
TRBV29-1	TRBJ1-2	.	few	TGCAGCGTTGACACCTCTTTCAACTATGGCTACACCTTC	CSVDTSFNYGYTF
TRBV4-1	TRBJ2-3	TRBD2	few	TGCGCCAGCCGAAGCGGGGGGGCGGCAGATACGCAGTATTTT	CASRSGGAADTQYF
TRBV7-8	TRBJ2-5	.	.	TGTGCCAGCAGCACCGGTGGGGGTGGGACCCAGTACTTC	CASSTGGGGTQYF
TRBV5-1	TRBJ2-7	TRBD2	few	TGCGCCAGCAGCTTTAGCGGGGGGCCCAACGAGCAGTACTTC	CASSFSGGPNEQYF
TRBV6-5	TRBJ2-5	.	.	TGTGCCAGCAGTTACTCGGAATACGAAGGGGGAGAGACCCAGTACTTC	CASSYSEYEGGETQYF
TRBV7-9	TRBJ1-5	.	once	TGTGCCAGCAGCCAGGAAGAGGGGCTGGGGAGCAATCAGCCCCAGCATTTT	CASSQEEGLGSNQPQHF
TRBV15	TRBJ2-3	.	few	TGTGCCACCAGCAGATCCACAGCTACAGATACGCAGTATTTT	CATSRSTATDTQYF
TRBV5-6	TRBJ2-1	.	.	TGTGCCAGCAGCTGGACTCCCCGGGCCTACAATGAGCAGTTCTTC	CASSWTPRAYNEQFF
TRBV7-9	TRBJ2-7	.	.	TGTGCCAGCAGCTTAAGCGACGAGCAGTACTTC	CASSLSDEQYF
TRBV11-2	TRBJ1-1	.	.	TGTGCCAGCAGCCCAAGGGCGGGGGGCACTGAAGCTTTCTTT	CASSPRAGGTEAFF
TRBV9	TRBJ1-5	TRBD1	.	TGTGCCAGCAGCGTAGTTGGCAGGGGGCAGATTCAGCCCCAGCATTTT	CASSVVGRGQIQPQHF
TRBV2	TRBJ2-7	.	.	TGTGCCAGCAGTGAGGGCCAGGACGGCTACGAGCAGTACTTC	CASSEGQDGYEQYF
TRBV14	TRBJ1-2	.	.	TGTGCCAGCAGCCAAAGAAGGGGCATTAAGGGCTATGGCTACACCTTC	CASSQRRGIKGYGYTF
TRBV7-9	TRBJ1-2	.	.	TGTGCCAGCAGGCCTTGGGAGGGCTACACCTTC	CASRPWEGYTF
TRBV11-1	TRBJ2-2	.	.	TGTGCCAGCAGATGGTACACCGGGGAGCTGTTTTTT	CASRWYTGELFF
TRBV6-5	TRBJ1-2	.	.	TGTGCCAGCCGAGAGGGGACCGGGTATGGCTACACCTTC	CASREGTGYGYTF